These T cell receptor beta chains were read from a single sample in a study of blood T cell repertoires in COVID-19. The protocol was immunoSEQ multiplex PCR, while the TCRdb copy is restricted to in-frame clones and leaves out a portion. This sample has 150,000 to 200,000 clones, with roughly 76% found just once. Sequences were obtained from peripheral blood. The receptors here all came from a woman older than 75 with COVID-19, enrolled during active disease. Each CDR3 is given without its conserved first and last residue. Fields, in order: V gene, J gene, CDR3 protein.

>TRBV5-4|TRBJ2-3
ASSSLASQGDTQY
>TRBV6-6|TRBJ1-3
ASSATGGSGNTIY
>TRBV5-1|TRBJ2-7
ASSLLAGALSYEQY
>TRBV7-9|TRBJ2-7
ASSSGLAGDYEQY
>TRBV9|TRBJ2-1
ASSTTGGGYNEQF
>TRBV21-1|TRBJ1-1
AGGIQPNTEAF
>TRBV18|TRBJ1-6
ASSALPGSNSPLH
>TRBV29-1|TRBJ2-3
SACPGERSDTQY
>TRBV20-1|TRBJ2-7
SASGGSGLAGVYEQY
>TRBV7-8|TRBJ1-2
ASSLGAATMLGYT
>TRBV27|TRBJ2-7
ASSLTFYEQY
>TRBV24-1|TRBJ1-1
ATSDPYSEAF
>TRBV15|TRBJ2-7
ATSRDNLSEQY
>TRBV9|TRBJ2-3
ASSVARAGGTDTQY
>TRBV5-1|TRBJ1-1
ASSLAGNTEAF
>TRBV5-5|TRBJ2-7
ASSSGLAVSYEQY
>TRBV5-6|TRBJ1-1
ASSSGGTEAF
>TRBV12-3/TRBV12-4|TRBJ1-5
ASSLSENQPQH
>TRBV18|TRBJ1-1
ASSPEAGGNTEAF
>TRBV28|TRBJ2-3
ASRSGGRPDTQY
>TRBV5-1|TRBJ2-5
ASSQQGDGETQY
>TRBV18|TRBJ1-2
ASSPIVSGPYGYT
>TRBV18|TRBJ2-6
ASSPTGSSGANVLT
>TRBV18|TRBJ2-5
ASSPAEGKGLAGEETQY
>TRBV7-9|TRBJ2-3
ASSLTSPTDTQY
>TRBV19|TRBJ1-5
ASSPSTGDSNQPQH
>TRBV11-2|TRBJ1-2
ASSLRGQGVSGYT
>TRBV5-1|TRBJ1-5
ASSLDGQYQPQH
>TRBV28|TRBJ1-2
ASSTTGLGYT
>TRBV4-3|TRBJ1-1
ASSHAGTAEAF
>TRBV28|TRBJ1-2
ASSLGAFANYGYT
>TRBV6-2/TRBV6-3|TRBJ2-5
ASSYSATQY
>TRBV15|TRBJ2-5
ATSRDRGGDETQY
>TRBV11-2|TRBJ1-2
ASSLGTAYGYT
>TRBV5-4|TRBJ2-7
AAAAGRGSRYEQY
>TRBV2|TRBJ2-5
ASQGAGETQY
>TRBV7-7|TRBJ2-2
ASSSGLAGATGELF
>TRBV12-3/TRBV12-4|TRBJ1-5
ASSPLGGQPQH
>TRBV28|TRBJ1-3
ASSPFGGSSGNTIY
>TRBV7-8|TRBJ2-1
ASSSTGPSYNEQF
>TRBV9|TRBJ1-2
ASSVSGRPANYGYT
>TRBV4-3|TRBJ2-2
ASSQVVARHTGELF
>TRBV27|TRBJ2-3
ASSLWSGTDTQY
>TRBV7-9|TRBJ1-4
ASSPGQGDEKLF
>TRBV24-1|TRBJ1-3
ATSDPKRQNYSGNTIY
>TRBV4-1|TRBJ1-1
ASSQGGLMNTEAF
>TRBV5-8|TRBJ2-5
ASSSGQGLLPETQY
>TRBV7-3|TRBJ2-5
ASSRQSGGETQY